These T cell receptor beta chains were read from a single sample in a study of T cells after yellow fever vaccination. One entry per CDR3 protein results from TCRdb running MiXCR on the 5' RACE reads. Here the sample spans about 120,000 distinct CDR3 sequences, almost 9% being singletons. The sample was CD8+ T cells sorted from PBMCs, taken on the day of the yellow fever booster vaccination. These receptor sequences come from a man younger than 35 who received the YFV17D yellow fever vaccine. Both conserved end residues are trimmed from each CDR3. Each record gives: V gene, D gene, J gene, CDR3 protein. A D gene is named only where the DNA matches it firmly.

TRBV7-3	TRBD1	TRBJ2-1	ASSEQTGGTYNEQF
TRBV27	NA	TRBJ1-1	ASSSAAGSTEAF
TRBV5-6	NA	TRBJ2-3	ASSLGRSTDTQY
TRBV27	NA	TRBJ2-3	ASSFGVISTDTQY
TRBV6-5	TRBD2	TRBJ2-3	ASSFGLAGERTDTQY
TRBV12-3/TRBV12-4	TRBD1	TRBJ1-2	ATQAGTGGEGNYGYT
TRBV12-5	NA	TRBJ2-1	ASGLLYNEQF
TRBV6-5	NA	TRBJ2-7	ASSPIVPYEQY
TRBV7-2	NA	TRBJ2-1	ASSSAGAEQF
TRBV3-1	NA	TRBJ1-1	ASSSRGEGKWTEAF
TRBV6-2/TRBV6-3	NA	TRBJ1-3	ASSYGGLNTIY
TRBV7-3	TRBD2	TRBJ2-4	ASRFPGSGVAKNIQY
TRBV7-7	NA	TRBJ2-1	ASGGASNEQF
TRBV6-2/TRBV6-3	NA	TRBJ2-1	ASSPRTHVSYNEQF
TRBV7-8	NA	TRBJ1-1	ASQGLTEAF
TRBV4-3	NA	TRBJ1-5	ASSQDRGGQPQH
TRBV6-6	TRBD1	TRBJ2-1	ASSPTSTGTGLTNEQF
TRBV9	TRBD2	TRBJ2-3	ASSELADTQY
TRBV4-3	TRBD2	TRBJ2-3	ASSQDGERGGGDTQY
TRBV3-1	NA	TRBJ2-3	ASSQGEFLTDTQY
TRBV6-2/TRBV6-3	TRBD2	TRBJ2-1	ATQRGGGYNEQF
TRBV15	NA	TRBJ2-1	ATSRGRGQWDSYNEQF
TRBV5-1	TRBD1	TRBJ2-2	ASSFRTGPNTGELF
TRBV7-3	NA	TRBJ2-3	ASSLLGGRTDTQY
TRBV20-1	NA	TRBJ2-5	SAPRGLSMETQY
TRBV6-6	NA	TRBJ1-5	ASSYSVTKGPQH
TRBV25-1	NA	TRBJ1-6	ASSLVAAAPLH
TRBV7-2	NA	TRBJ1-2	ASSLGRDLDYGYT
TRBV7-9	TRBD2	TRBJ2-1	ASSPPRAGYEQF
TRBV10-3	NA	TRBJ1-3	AISEEGERDTIY
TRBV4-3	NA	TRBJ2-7	ASSQERWGAYEQY
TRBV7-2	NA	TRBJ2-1	ASSQTTDGIYNEQF
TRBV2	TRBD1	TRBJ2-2	ASKLGGSGTGELF
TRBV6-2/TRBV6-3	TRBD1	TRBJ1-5	ASSPTGQGSDQPQH
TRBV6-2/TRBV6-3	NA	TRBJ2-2	ASSVGWRTGELF
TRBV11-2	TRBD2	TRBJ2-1	ASSSIGTSGGAGEQF
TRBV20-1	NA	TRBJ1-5	SAVSGNQPQH
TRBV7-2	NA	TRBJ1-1	ASSHRGGWNTEAF
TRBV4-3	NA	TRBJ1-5	ASSQDQSRNQPQH
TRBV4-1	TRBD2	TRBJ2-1	ASSQARGNEQF
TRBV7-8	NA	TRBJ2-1	ASSLQFSGASYNEQF
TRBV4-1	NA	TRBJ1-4	ASSQGSGRVNEKLF